This T cell receptor beta chain originates from a study of blood T cell repertoires in COVID-19. Whole-study context: There were acute and convalescent COVID-19 samples, and they came from the United States, Italy and Spain. T cells, B-cell-depleted T cells, or PBMCs supplied cDNA or gDNA.

This CDR3 spans 16 amino acids. Deletions cut 5 bases from V and 8 bases from J, with 21 bases between. The germline V gene has CDR1 SGHTA and CDR2 FQGNSA. Clones were sequenced by immunoSEQ multiplex PCR, and TCRdb holds only the in-frame ones, with some missing. The sample has about 150,000 clones, about 74% seen once. The sample comprised peripheral blood. The rearrangement joins TRBV7-2 to TRBJ1-4, with D possibly being TRBD1 (6 bases). The TCR sequence derives from a man aged 50 to 60 with acute or convalescent COVID-19. This chain's CDR3 is CASSDPTLGAAEKLFF. The CDR3 nucleotides read TGTGCCAGCAGCGACCCGACGTTGGGGGCTGCAGAAAAACTGTTTTTT.